What follows are 14 T cell receptor beta chains derived from one specimen sequenced in a study of T cell responses to AZD1222 COVID-19 vaccine (TCRdb year 2021). Libraries were built with the immunoSEQ multiplex PCR assay. Here the immuneACCESS table is served through TCRdb, limited to in-frame sequences with V and J called. Missing clones are a known gap in these copies; in checked studies unresolved V genes cover under half, and the rest lacks a known reason. Within this sample are around 150,000 clones, with around 93% of them counted one time only. 2.3% of the sample goes to the ten largest clones. The time point label, as the study defines it: baseline before first vaccination. The sample was peripheral blood, taken on day 0 of AZD1222 vaccination. The source is an adult in good health.

The chain employs TRBV6-5 and TRBJ2-1; 10 nucleotides agree with TRBD2. V shed 0 bases and J 9 bases; nucleotides not matched to a gene: 5. Germline CDR1 reads MNHEY; CDR2 reads SVGAGI. This CDR3 is 15 amino acids long. The CDR3 loop is CASSYSERGGGEQFF. The CDR3 nucleotides are TGTGCCAGCAGTTACTCAGAGCGGGGGGGCGGTGAGCAGTTCTTC.

This CDR3 reads CASSLRQSYNEQFF. CDR3 in DNA: TGCGCCAGCAGCTTGAGGCAGAGTTACAATGAGCAGTTCTTC. The chain carries TRBV5-1 and TRBJ2-1; D ambiguous. This CDR3 has 14 amino acids. Germline CDR1 and CDR2: SGHRS and YFSETQ. Trimming shortened V by 1 base and J by 4 bases, and 9 bases separated the two germline ends.

V usage is TRBV6-7 and J usage is TRBJ1-5; 9 nucleotides line up with TRBD1. Being an ORF, TRBV6-7 has a function that is uncertain. The J segment lost 0 bases and the V segment lost 8 bases, leaving 14 bases of the junction unmatched. There are 18 residues in the CDR3. The CDR3 DNA reads TGTGCCAGCTTGTGGGGGACAGGGACCGTTTATAGCAATCAGCCCCAGCATTTT. This sequence encodes CASLWGTGTVYSNQPQHF.

CDR3 in DNA: TGTGCCAGCAGAACCCGGGACAGGGGCTACGAGCAGTACTTC. It yields the protein CASRTRDRGYEQYF. The V call is TRBV6-5, the J call TRBJ2-7, with 10 nucleotides matching TRBD1. Germline lookup yields CDR1 MNHEY and CDR2 SVGAGI. Trimming at V came to 6 bases and at J to 3 bases, leaving 5 bases not matched to a gene. The CDR3 extends over 14 amino acids.

V and J are TRBV28 and TRBJ2-7, with 8 bases matching TRBD2. The CDR3 totals 16 residues. V lost 6 bases to trimming and J lost 2 bases; unmatched junction nucleotides: 12. Germline CDR1 MDHEN, CDR2 SYDVKM. The CDR3: CASRPNKGLGAYEQYF. In DNA form, the CDR3 reads TGTGCCAGCAGGCCGAATAAGGGACTAGGGGCCTACGAGCAGTACTTC.

The chain couples TRBV3-1 (or the pseudogene TRBV3-2) to TRBJ1-1; TRBD1 matches at 11 bases. J gave up 4 bases and V 4 bases, and 14 bases lay outside the gene matches. From germline, CDR1 is LGHDT and CDR2 YNNKEL (reference sequence). The CDR3 runs to 18 residues. The CDR3 sequence: CASSRKIADRGPSTEAFF. CDR3 coding DNA: TGTGCCAGCAGCCGAAAGATCGCGGACAGGGGGCCAAGCACTGAAGCTTTCTTT.

The chain is built from TRBV21-1 and TRBJ1-5; TRBD1 is taken as the D call from the table, unchecked against the DNA. TRBV21-1 is a documented pseudogene. The CDR3 covers 18 residues. The CDR3, as DNA: TGTGCCAGCAGCCCTCGACCCGGGGGGGGGACAGGGTCTCAGCCCCAGCATTTT. This translates into CASSPRPGGGTGSQPQHF.

This chain joins TRBV6-5 and TRBJ2-3; D is unclear. This CDR3 is 14 amino acids long. Between the trimmed V and J ends, which lost 6 bases and 0 bases, there was a span of 10 bases. Germline assignment: CDR1 MNHEY and CDR2 SVGAGI. In DNA, the CDR3 is TGTGCCAGCAGAATAACAACTAGCACAGATACGCAGTATTTT. Protein product: CASRITTSTDTQYF.

The rearrangement links TRBV12-3 or TRBV12-4 to TRBJ2-7; 9 bases match TRBD1. V shed 10 bases and J 4 bases; nucleotides not matched to a gene: 2. The CDR3 length is 11 residues. DNA for the CDR3: TGTGCCACGGGACAGGGATACGAGCAGTACTTC. Its translation is CATGQGYEQYF.

The chain recombines TRBV14 with TRBJ1-1, with TRBD1 as a possible D gene (5 bases). V was cut by 1 base and J by 0 bases, with 9 bases left in between. The CDR3 loop spans 15 amino acids. Germline CDR1 SGHDN, CDR2 FVKESK. CDR3 in DNA: TGTGCCAGCAGCCAAGTTAACAGGATGAACACTGAAGCTTTCTTT. This translates into CASSQVNRMNTEAFF.

J is TRBJ2-2 and V is TRBV24-1; no definite D call. Trimming pared 8 bases from V and 0 bases from J, leaving 9 bases between. The V gene's germline CDR1 is KGHDR and CDR2 SFDVKD. CDR3 length: 14 amino acids. The CDR3 here is CATMGRANTGELFF. In nucleotides, the CDR3 is TGTGCCACCATGGGCCGAGCGAACACCGGGGAGCTGTTTTTT.

This sequence joins TRBV4-3 and TRBJ2-2; D gene unclear. The CDR3 consists of 16 residues. Trimming left V 1 base short and J 4 bases short, with 13 bases between. CDR1 is LGHNA and CDR2 is YSLEER in the germline V gene. The CDR3 region has the DNA TGCGCCAGCAGCCAAGTTATGGGCAGCTTCACCGGGGAGCTGTTTTTT. Its translation is CASSQVMGSFTGELFF.

V usage is TRBV27 and J usage is TRBJ1-2; 8 positions match TRBD1. Looked up from germline, CDR1 is MNHEY and CDR2 is SMNVEV (reference sequence). V lost 5 bases to trimming and J lost 2 bases; unmatched junction nucleotides: 7. The CDR3 contains 15 residues. The CDR3 protein is CASSPTDRENYGYTF. The CDR3 DNA reads as TGTGCCAGCAGTCCGACGGACAGGGAGAACTATGGCTACACCTTC.

This clone was counted a few times. The genes are TRBV6-4 and TRBJ2-3, with TRBD2 identical over 9 bases. Unmatched junction bases numbered 6, after V lost 3 bases and J lost 5 bases. The CDR3 extends over 15 amino acids. From germline, CDR1 is MRHNA and CDR2 SNTAGT. DNA of the CDR3: TGTGCCAGCAGTGAAGACCCTAGCGGGATAGATACGCAGTATTTT. As protein: CASSEDPSGIDTQYF.